This T cell receptor beta chain was observed in a study of metastatic and nonmetastatic thyroid tumors (TCRdb year 2020). Regarding the complete study: Repertoires from peripheral blood and from tumor or nodule tissue samples of malignant and benign thyroid patients were compared. What the research found in general, with its limitations: In both blood and tumor samples, TCR beta diversity was reported to be significantly higher in malignant tumors than in benign nodules.

From its cysteine to its phenylalanine, the CDR3 spans 14 amino acids. Only the CDR3 part of the read is kept: 42 bases, read in frame from the first base. The germline ends are 7 bases apart after V is trimmed by 1 base and J by 4 bases. The CDR1 and CDR2 encoded by the germline V gene are KGHSH and LQKENI. With respect to this clone: Its target antigen remains unknown. No qualities accompany the bases; no much larger clone lies one base away.

The library was prepared using PCR. The sequencing machine was an Illumina HiSeq 4000. The TCR beta-chain CDR3 region of each patient was profiled by high-throughput sequencing. On the study's bioinformatics: The researchers built a classifier to tell apart papillary thyroid cancer patients with distant metastasis, based on CDR3 differences among clinicopathological groups. The Shannon index was used to assess repertoire diversity, and the Morisita-Horn index was used to assess tumor-blood repertoire similarity. The public reads were reanalyzed by TCRdb: fastp trimming at Q25, MiXCR alignment, in-frame beta chains only. What appears here as the V and J calls and clone size reflects TCRdb's work, not the paper's. In all, the sample holds 20,000 to 25,000 clones, and roughly 25% of those were seen once. Clones ranked in the top ten supply around 12% of the sample. Before undergoing thyroid surgery, none of the patients had been given any kind of treatment. Patient clinical samples collected from about 2011 to 2019 were retrospectively analysed using T-cell receptor beta sequencing.

The sample taken for sequencing was tumor tissue. The TCR originated in a male donor with papillary thyroid cancer or a benign thyroid nodule (not recorded which). Some clones in this sample may be carry-over from other donors' samples. This chain joins TRBV18 to TRBJ1-4; TRBD1 is a weak D gene call, 6 bases matching. CDR3 reads: CASSPRDINEKLFF. Here is the DNA: TGTGCCAGCTCACCACGGGACATTAATGAAAAACTGTTTTTT.